The clone carrying this T cell receptor beta chain was counted a single time. Its specificity is not known. This record comes from a study of cytomegalovirus exposure and HLA in healthy donors. Regarding the study as a whole: Based on reports, TCR beta sequences accurately predicted HLA-A and HLA-B alleles for most subjects. In an earlier analysis, in roughly 600 donors, most V segments appeared productive either ~87% or ~30% of the time. Upon later analysis, HLA-associated TCR beta chains proved more clonally expanded than other, equally common chains.

PCR involved 60 Vbeta and 13 Jbeta primers. Clones were read by immunoSEQ multiplex PCR, and TCRdb kept only the in-frame ones, dropping some. The table lists 150,000 to 250,000 clones, about 81% of them singletons. The sequencing input was PBMCs. This TCR came from a woman between 45 and 60 years old in good health and CMV-seropositive.

The CDR3 DNA follows: TGCAGCGTGGGGGCCTGGGGTTGGGGCGGCGGGGAGACCCAGTACTTC. Translation: CSVGAWGWGGGETQYF. This chain connects TRBV29-1 to TRBJ2-5; D possibly corresponds to TRBD1 (6 bases). Germline V gene data show CDR1 as SQVTM and CDR2 as ANQGSEA. CDR3 length: 16 amino acids. Trimming removed 6 bases from V and 5 bases from J, with 25 bases in between.